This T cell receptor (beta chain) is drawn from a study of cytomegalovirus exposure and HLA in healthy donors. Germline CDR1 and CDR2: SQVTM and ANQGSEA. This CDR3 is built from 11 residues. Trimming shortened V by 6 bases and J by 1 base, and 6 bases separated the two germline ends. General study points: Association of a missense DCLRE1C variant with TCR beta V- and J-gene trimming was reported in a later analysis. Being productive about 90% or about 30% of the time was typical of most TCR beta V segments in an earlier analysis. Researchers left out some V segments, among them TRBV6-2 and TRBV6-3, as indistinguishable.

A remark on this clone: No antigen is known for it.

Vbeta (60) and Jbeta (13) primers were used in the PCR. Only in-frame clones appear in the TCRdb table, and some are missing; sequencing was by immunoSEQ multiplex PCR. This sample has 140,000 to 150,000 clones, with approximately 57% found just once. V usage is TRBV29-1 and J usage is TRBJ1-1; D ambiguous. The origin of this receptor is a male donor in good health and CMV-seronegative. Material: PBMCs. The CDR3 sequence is CSVEENTEAFF. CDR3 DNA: TGCAGCGTGGAGGAGAACACTGAAGCTTTCTTT.